Listed below are T cell receptor beta chains from one sample, sequenced in a study of T cells in Graves' hyperthyroidism and ophthalmopathy. TCRdb analysed the multiplex PCR reads with MiXCR anew, one entry per CDR3 protein. The sample lists under 400,000 distinct CDR3 sequences, approximately 13% occurring once. The sample consisted of blood. All receptors derive from a woman between 18 and 29 years old with Graves' hyperthyroidism. Each CDR3 is given with its conserved first and last residue. D genes are given only for firm matches. Not all rows give a size; the values are once, few, many and, for expanded clones, a class.

clone size	V gene	D gene	J gene	CDR3 DNA	CDR3 protein
many	TRBV2	-	TRBJ2-5	TGTGCCAGCAGGTCCAACCAAGAGACCCAGTACTTC	CASRSNQETQYF
many	TRBV28	TRBD2	TRBJ2-7	TGTGCCAGCAGTTGGACGAGCGGGAGGGCCGAGCAGTACTTC	CASSWTSGRAEQYF
many	TRBV28	TRBD2	TRBJ2-6	TGTGCCAGCACCATTGGGGGGGCTGGGGCCAACGTCCTGACTTTC	CASTIGGAGANVLTF
many	TRBV6-1	-	TRBJ1-1	TGTGCCAGCAGTGAAGCGGGGTGGGCTTTCTTT	CASSEAGWAFF
many	TRBV12-3/TRBV12-4	-	TRBJ2-3	TGTGCCAGCAGGGGTGGGGATACGCAGTATTTT	CASRGGDTQYF
many	TRBV6-1	-	TRBJ1-2	TGTGCCAGCAGAACAGGGTTTTTAGGTGGCTACACCTTC	CASRTGFLGGYTF
many	TRBV18	TRBD2	TRBJ2-3	TGTGCCAGCTCACCAGCGGGGGTCACAGATACGCAGTATTTT	CASSPAGVTDTQYF
many	TRBV14	-	TRBJ2-1	TGTGCCAGCAGCCAGGGGACTGAGCAGTTCTTC	CASSQGTEQFF
many	TRBV20-1	-	TRBJ2-1	TGCAGTGCTAGAGAGCTCGGGAGCTCCTCGAGCTCCTACAATGAGCAGTTCTTC	CSARELGSSSSSYNEQFF
many	TRBV28	-	TRBJ2-5	TGTGCCAGCAGTTTATCCCTTGGGGGGGCAACAAATACTCTCCAAGAGACCCAGTACTTC	CASSLSLGGATNTLQETQYF
once	TRBV28	TRBD2	TRBJ2-1	TGTGCCAGCAGCCAAGAAACTCTAGCGGGAGGGCCGCTCGAGCAGTTCTTC	CASSQETLAGGPLEQFF
many	TRBV27	-	TRBJ2-7	TGTGCCAGCTCTGCCGGGCATATTTCCTACGAGCAGTACTTC	CASSAGHISYEQYF
many	TRBV18	-	TRBJ1-2	TGTGCCAGCTCACCCGTAGGTGGCGGCTACACCTTC	CASSPVGGGYTF
-	TRBV6-1	TRBD1	TRBJ2-1	TGTGCCGGCAGTCTGGACAGGGGGTCATACAATGAGCAGTTCTTC	CAGSLDRGSYNEQFF
many	TRBV11-3	-	TRBJ2-1	TGTGCCAGCAGCTCCGGCAATGAGCAGTTCTTC	CASSSGNEQFF
many	TRBV12-3/TRBV12-4	TRBD2	TRBJ2-1	TGTGCCAGCAGGGGTGAGACTAGCGGGAGGAATGAGCAGTTCTTC	CASRGETSGRNEQFF
many	TRBV6-1	TRBD1	TRBJ1-1	TGTGCCAGCAGTACGGGACAGGGGGTAAACACTGAAGCTTTCTTT	CASSTGQGVNTEAFF
many	TRBV28	-	TRBJ2-2	TGTGCCAGCAGCTCCCTCGGACCCGGGGAGCTGTTTTTT	CASSSLGPGELFF
-	TRBV24-1	-	TRBJ2-7	TGTGCCACCGGCCAGGGTCGGTTCCACGAGCGGTACTTC	CATGQGRFHERYF